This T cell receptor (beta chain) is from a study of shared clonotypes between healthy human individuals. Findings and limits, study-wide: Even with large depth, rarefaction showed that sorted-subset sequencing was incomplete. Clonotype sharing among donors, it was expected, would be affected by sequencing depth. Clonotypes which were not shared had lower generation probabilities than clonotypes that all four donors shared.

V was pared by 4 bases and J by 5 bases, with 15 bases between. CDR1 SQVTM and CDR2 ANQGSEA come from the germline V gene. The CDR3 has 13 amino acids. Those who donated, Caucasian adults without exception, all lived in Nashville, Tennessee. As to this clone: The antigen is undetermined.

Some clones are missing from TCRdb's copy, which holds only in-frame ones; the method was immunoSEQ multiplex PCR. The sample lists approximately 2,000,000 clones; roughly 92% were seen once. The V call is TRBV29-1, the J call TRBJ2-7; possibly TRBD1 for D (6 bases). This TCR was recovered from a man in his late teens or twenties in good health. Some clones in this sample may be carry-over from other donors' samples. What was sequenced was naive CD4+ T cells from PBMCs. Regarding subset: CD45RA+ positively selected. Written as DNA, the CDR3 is TGCAGCGTTGGGACAGTATCCATCGACGAGCAGTACTTC. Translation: CSVGTVSIDEQYF.